Listed here are 30 T cell receptor beta chains from one sample, sequenced in a study of vaccination effects on CD4 cells after COVID-19. ViraFEST used viral peptide pools to expand antigen-specific CD4+ T cells before sequencing. At the end of 9 to 11 days of culture, CD4+ T cells were isolated. Assay: immunoSEQ multiplex PCR; the TCRdb copy retains only in-frame clones and omits some. The sample holds 50,000 to 65,000 clones, over 75% seen once. Their antigen targets remain unknown. Sequenced material: CD4+ T cells from PBMCs cultured with HCoV-229E spike peptides, taken before COVID-19 vaccination. The receptors here all came from a human donor who received a COVID-19 vaccine.

This rearrangement joins TRBV10-1 to TRBJ2-5; D remains unclear. The CDR3 covers 14 residues. With 3 bases removed from V and 1 base from J, the gap between germline ends came to 9 bases. Germline V lookup: CDR1 WNHNN, CDR2 SYGVQD (reference sequence). CDR3 sequence: CASSDRRGQETQYF. Here the CDR3 DNA reads TGCGCCAGCAGTGATCGGAGAGGCCAAGAGACCCAGTACTTC.

The V and J genes are TRBV7-9 and TRBJ1-1; D is undetermined. Looked up from germline, CDR1 is SEHNR and CDR2 is FQNEAQ (reference sequence). V was shortened by 4 bases and J by 11 bases, with 17 bases between the two germline ends. The CDR3 has 13 amino acids. The CDR3 is CASSSLSPSEAFF. The CDR3 nucleotides read TGTGCCAGCAGCTCTCTTAGTCCCTCAGAGGCTTTCTTT.

The rearrangement links TRBV23-1 to TRBJ1-1; 7 nucleotides agree with TRBD1. TRBV23-1 is an ORF, and what it does is uncertain. The junction had 5 bases not matched to a gene; V was cut back by 7 bases and J by 3 bases. The CDR3 extends over 13 amino acids. DNA for the CDR3: TGCGCCAGCATCATACAGGGGCACACTGAAGCTTTCTTT. It yields the protein CASIIQGHTEAFF.

As DNA, the CDR3 is TGTGCCAGCTCACCACCGCTCGACGGGAACACTGAAGCTTTCTTT. Protein sequence: CASSPPLDGNTEAFF. The chain joins TRBV18 to TRBJ1-1; D is ambiguous. Germline-derived CDR1 and CDR2 are KGHSH and LQKENI. The CDR3 runs 15 residues. V dropped 0 bases and J dropped 1 base, with 9 bases sitting between them.

The gene calls are TRBV6-5 and TRBJ1-1, with D perhaps TRBD1 (6 bases). CDR3 length: 15 amino acids. V lost 7 bases and J lost 0, with 15 bases in between. Germline lookup yields CDR1 MNHEY and CDR2 SVGAGI. DNA for the CDR3: TGTGCCAGCACCCTGGGGGGCAGCCTGAACACTGAAGCTTTCTTT. Protein: CASTLGGSLNTEAFF.

The gene calls are TRBV7-8 and TRBJ2-3; tentatively, D is TRBD1 or TRBD2 (6 bases each). The germline V gene has CDR1 SGHVS and CDR2 FQNEAQ. The CDR3 is made up of 13 amino acids. Trimming left V 3 bases short and J 4 bases short, with 8 bases between. The CDR3 here is CASSFGGPDTQYF. In DNA, the CDR3 is TGTGCCAGCAGCTTTGGGGGGCCAGATACGCAGTATTTT.

This clone was seen a single time. This chain links TRBV20-1 with TRBJ2-6; the D call may be TRBD1 or TRBD2 (5 bases each). V was trimmed by 6 bases and J by 0 bases, leaving 12 bases between them. CDR3 length equals 15 residues. Germline assignment: CDR1 DFQATT and CDR2 SNEGSKA (reference sequence). This chain's CDR3 is CSASKGPSGANVLTF. The CDR3 DNA reads as TGCAGTGCAAGTAAGGGACCCTCTGGGGCCAACGTCCTGACTTTC.

The chain links TRBV18 to TRBJ1-1; TRBD1 agrees at 8 bases. CDR3 length equals 14 residues. V trimming: 6 bases; J trimming: 1 base; junction bases outside the gene matches: 4. Per germline, CDR1 KGHSH and CDR2 LQKENI. CDR3 amino acids: CASSLGQGNTEAFF. Written as DNA, the CDR3 is TGTGCCAGCTCCCTCGGACAGGGGAACACTGAAGCTTTCTTT.

This chain connects TRBV24-1 to TRBJ2-5; perhaps TRBD1 as D (6 bases). This CDR3 is built from 16 residues. V was pared by 7 bases and J by 2 bases, with 19 bases between. Per the germline V gene, CDR1 is KGHDR and CDR2 is SFDVKD. In DNA form, the CDR3 reads TGTGCCACCAGCTTTCACGGGGACACCGAGCAAGAGACCCAGTACTTC. This encodes CATSFHGDTEQETQYF.

The chain combines TRBV19 with TRBJ1-6; 10 bases fit TRBD1. Looked up from germline, CDR1 is LNHDA and CDR2 is SQIVND (reference sequence). The CDR3 runs 14 residues. Trimming took 4 bases from V and 9 from J; bases not matched to a gene: 3. The CDR3 loop reads CASSTDRGLSPLHF. The CDR3 DNA follows: TGTGCCAGTAGTACAGACAGGGGGCTTTCACCCCTCCACTTT. Supplemented by reference TRBV19 and TRBJ1-6, the full variable domain reads DGGITQSPKYLFRKEGQNVTLSCEQNLNHDAMYWYRQDPGQGLRLIYYSQIVNDFQKGDIAEGYSVSREKKESFPLTVTSAQKNPTAFYLCASSTDRGLSPLHFGNGTRLTVT.

This chain connects TRBV3-1 (or the pseudogene TRBV3-2) to TRBJ2-5; 10 bases agree with TRBD1. The CDR3 totals 14 residues. Germline CDR1 reads LGHDT; CDR2 reads YNNKEL (reference sequence). With V trimmed by 7 bases and J by 5 bases, 7 bases remained unmatched. CDR3 loop: CASTSTGGVETQYF. The DNA of the CDR3 is TGTGCCAGCACATCGACAGGGGGCGTTGAGACCCAGTACTTC.

This clone was counted only a few times. The J gene is TRBJ2-1, the V gene TRBV7-3; possibly TRBD2 for D (7 bases). CDR3 size: 15 residues. Germline loops: CDR1 SGHTA, CDR2 FQGTGA. Trimming took off 5 bases at V and 1 base at J, with 12 bases between the two ends. The CDR3 DNA follows: TGTGCCAGCAGCGAACAGGGAGGGTCCTACAATGAGCAGTTCTTC. This translates into CASSEQGGSYNEQFF.

This chain links TRBV19 with TRBJ1-2; D unclear. The CDR3 length is 16 residues. The ends were cut back, 5 bases at V and 0 bases at J, with 16 bases in the middle. Germline lookup yields CDR1 LNHDA and CDR2 SQIVND (reference sequence). The CDR3 protein is CASSFWASKANYGYTF. CDR3 nucleotide sequence: TGTGCCAGTAGTTTCTGGGCGTCAAAAGCTAACTATGGCTACACCTTC. The variable domain in full, completed from reference TRBV19 and TRBJ1-2, reads DGGITQSPKYLFRKEGQNVTLSCEQNLNHDAMYWYRQDPGQGLRLIYYSQIVNDFQKGDIAEGYSVSREKKESFPLTVTSAQKNPTAFYLCASSFWASKANYGYTFGSGTRLTVV.

J is TRBJ1-1 and V is TRBV24-1; D gene unclear. The CDR3 totals 14 residues. Germline V gives CDR1 KGHDR, CDR2 SFDVKD. V gave up 5 bases and J gave up 1 base, with 10 bases separating them. The CDR3 DNA follows: TGTGCCACCAGTGGCGGACCCCCGAACACTGAAGCTTTCTTT. It yields the protein CATSGGPPNTEAFF.

This clone is a singleton in its sample. CDR3 protein: CAWSQRGGEKLFF. CDR3 sequence (DNA): TGTGCCTGGAGTCAACGGGGAGGTGAAAAACTGTTTTTT. The chain employs TRBV30 and TRBJ1-4; D not resolved. Trimming cost V 2 bases and J 7 bases, with 11 bases left between them. The CDR3 runs 13 residues. The germline CDR1 and CDR2 sequences are GTSNPN and SVGIG (reference sequence).

The chain links TRBV6-2 or TRBV6-3 to TRBJ1-1; maybe TRBD1 (5 bases). The CDR3 is made up of 15 amino acids. Looked up from germline, CDR1 is MNHEY and CDR2 is SVGEGT. The ends were cut back, 1 base at V and 1 base at J, with 10 bases in the middle. The CDR3 is CASSYYRTSNTEAFF. CDR3 coding DNA: TGTGCCAGCAGTTACTACAGGACATCGAACACTGAAGCTTTCTTT.

In its sample, this clone was seen a few times. The chain uses TRBV12-3 or TRBV12-4 and TRBJ2-3; no definite D call. The V and J ends lost 10 bases and 6 bases respectively, with 17 bases between them. The CDR3 length is 13 residues. This CDR3 is CATRQAAWDTQYF. CDR3 bases: TGTGCCACCAGGCAGGCCGCCTGGGATACGCAGTATTTT.

The chain has TRBV7-9 and TRBJ2-7; no definite D call. This CDR3 spans 14 amino acids. V was pared by 2 bases and J by 3 bases, with 11 bases between. Germline V gene lookup returns CDR1 SEHNR and CDR2 FQNEAQ (reference sequence). CDR3 amino acids: CASSLFQRDYEQYV. CDR3 DNA: TGTGCCAGCAGCTTATTCCAGAGAGACTACGAGCAGTACGTC.

This clone was counted a few times. V and J are TRBV2 and TRBJ1-1; D is unclear. CDR1 is SNHLY and CDR2 is FYNNEI in the germline V gene. This CDR3 is built from 14 residues. Trimming pared 6 bases from V and 4 bases from J, leaving 15 bases between. The DNA of the CDR3 is TGTGCCAGCAGGAGCAGCGGACTGGGCACTGAAGCTTTCTTT. Translated, it gives CASRSSGLGTEAFF.

The chain links TRBV7-2 to TRBJ2-1; D might be TRBD2 (6 bases). The CDR3 sequence is 15 residues long. Germline V gene data show CDR1 as SGHTA and CDR2 as FQGNSA. Trimming cost V 5 bases and J 1 base, with 12 bases left between them. CDR3 in amino acids: CASSPDSGSYNEQFF. The CDR3 DNA reads TGTGCCAGCAGCCCTGATAGCGGTTCCTACAATGAGCAGTTCTTC.

The rearrangement uses TRBV14 and TRBJ2-3; 13 bases match TRBD2. The CDR3 is 13 amino acids. The V gene's germline CDR1 is SGHDN and CDR2 FVKESK. V was clipped by 8 bases and J by 7 bases; unmatched bases: 3. CDR3: CASGTSGANTQYF. In DNA form, the CDR3 reads TGTGCCAGCGGGACTAGCGGGGCGAATACGCAGTATTTT. Complete variable domain (other parts from reference TRBV14 and TRBJ2-3): EAGVTQFPSHSVIEKGQTVTLRCDPISGHDNLYWYRRVMGKEIKFLLHFVKESKQDESGMPNNRFLAERTGGTYSTLKVQPAELEDSGVYFCASGTSGANTQYFGPGTRLTVL.

The chain is built from TRBV18 and TRBJ2-1, with D possibly matching TRBD1 (6 bases). There are 16 residues in the CDR3. Germline V gene sequence: CDR1 KGHSH, CDR2 LQKENI. Trimming removed 0 bases at V and 0 bases at J, with 9 bases between. CDR3 in amino acids: CASSPPQGSSYNEQFF. CDR3 DNA: TGTGCCAGCTCACCACCCCAGGGGAGCTCCTACAATGAGCAGTTCTTC.

The V gene is TRBV18, the J gene TRBJ1-1; D is unresolved. The V and J ends lost 4 bases and 8 bases respectively, with 17 bases between them. Germline CDR1 reads KGHSH; CDR2 reads LQKENI. The CDR3 loop spans 14 amino acids. This chain's CDR3 is CASSLGSGVREAFF. CDR3 sequence (DNA): TGTGCCAGCTCACTAGGGTCGGGCGTAAGAGAAGCTTTCTTT.

This clone has just one count. The rearrangement uses TRBV18 and TRBJ1-2; D possibly corresponds to TRBD1 (6 bases). CDR3 size: 16 residues. Trimming took off 1 base at V and 2 bases at J, with 14 bases between the two ends. CDR1 is KGHSH and CDR2 is LQKENI in the germline V gene. CDR3 nucleotides: TGTGCCAGCTCACCACTGGACGGGGGCAAAAACTATGGCTACACCTTC. Encoded protein: CASSPLDGGKNYGYTF.

The V call is TRBV9, the J call TRBJ1-3; D not resolved. Trimming pared 0 bases from V and 0 bases from J, leaving 7 bases between. The CDR3 contains 15 residues. CDR1 is SGDLS, CDR2 YYNGEE, per germline. The CDR3 spells CASSVGLSSGNTIYF. CDR3 bases: TGTGCCAGCAGCGTAGGCTTGAGCTCTGGAAACACCATATATTTT.

This clone was detected only a few times. The chain employs TRBV4-1 and TRBJ1-3, with D possibly being TRBD1 (5 bases). Germline V gives CDR1 MGHRA, CDR2 YSYEKL. The CDR3 covers 16 residues. The V gene lost 4 bases and the J gene lost 2 bases, with 15 bases spanning the gap. CDR3 residues: CASSLQPTVTGNTIYF. The CDR3 DNA reads TGCGCCAGCAGCCTACAACCGACAGTGACTGGAAACACCATATATTTT.

This rearrangement joins TRBV7-8 to TRBJ1-5, with D possibly being TRBD1 (6 bases). The germline V and J ends were trimmed by 2 bases and 2 bases, with 16 bases remaining between them. CDR3 length: 17 amino acids. The V gene's germline CDR1 is SGHVS and CDR2 FQNEAQ. The CDR3 region is CASSLWSGAGGNQPQHF. The CDR3 DNA sequence: TGTGCCAGCAGCTTATGGTCAGGGGCTGGCGGCAATCAGCCCCAGCATTTT.

V gene TRBV5-6 combines with J gene TRBJ2-7; 9 bases align to TRBD1. The CDR3 is 15 amino acids. Trimming took 3 bases from V and 5 from J; bases not matched to a gene: 9. The germline V gene encodes CDR1 SGHDT and CDR2 YYEEEE. CDR3 sequence (DNA): TGTGCCAGCAGCTCTACCGGGACAGGGTTCCACGAGCAGTACGTC. This sequence encodes CASSSTGTGFHEQYV.

The chain uses TRBV7-6 and TRBJ2-3; the D gene is possibly TRBD1 (5 bases). The germline V and J ends were trimmed by 2 bases and 5 bases, with 11 bases remaining between them. The CDR3 is 14 amino acids. Per germline, CDR1 SGHVS and CDR2 FNYEAQ. CDR3 in amino acids: CASSLLQARDTQYF. The CDR3 nucleotides are TGTGCCAGCAGCTTATTACAGGCGAGAGATACGCAGTATTTT.

The V and J genes are TRBV5-1 and TRBJ2-3; a weak D match, TRBD2 (6 bases). V was pared by 3 bases and J by 2 bases, with 13 bases between. From germline, CDR1 is SGHRS and CDR2 YFSETQ. The CDR3 length is 15 residues. DNA of the CDR3: TGCGCCAGCAGCTCGTCGGGCGGGGACACAGATACGCAGTATTTT. Translating it yields CASSSSGGDTDTQYF.